This passage covers 25 T cell receptor beta chains from one sample sequenced in a study of early T cells in non-severe SARS-CoV-2 infection. TCRdb re-called the 5' RACE reads through MiXCR, storing one row per CDR3 protein. The sample records just under 45,000 distinct CDR3 sequences, roughly 10% being singletons. Sequenced: whole blood. All receptors derive from an adult who was a healthcare worker with PCR-confirmed SARS-CoV-2 infection or an uninfected control (not recorded which).

This clonotype has at least ten counts. The chain joins TRBV20-1 to TRBJ2-1, with 16 bases lining up with TRBD2. Germline values: CDR1 DFQATT, CDR2 SNEGSKA (reference sequence). The CDR3 is 15 amino acids. V was clipped by 4 bases and J by 9 bases; unmatched bases: 6. The CDR3 DNA is TGCAGTGCTACCGGGACTAGCGGGGGGGTGGTTGAGCAGTTCTTC. This encodes CSATGTSGGVVEQFF.

This clonotype was counted many times. DNA of the CDR3: TGTGCCAGCAGCTTAGCGACAGGCAATCAGCCCCAGCATTTT. Translating it yields CASSLATGNQPQHF. The chain couples TRBV7-9 to TRBJ1-5, with a possible D match to TRBD1 (5 bases). Trimming removed 0 bases at V and 2 bases at J, with 5 bases between. This CDR3 contains 14 residues. Germline values: CDR1 SEHNR, CDR2 FQNEAQ (reference sequence).

The sample holds many counts of this clonotype. The chain couples TRBV9 to TRBJ2-7; D is ambiguous. The CDR3 length is 15 residues. CDR1 and CDR2 (germline): SGDLS, YYNGEE. Trimming shortened V by 0 bases and J by 2 bases, and 12 bases separated the two germline ends. CDR3 bases: TGTGCCAGCAGCGTAGATGTCAGTTCAACCTACGAGCAGTACTTC. Amino acids: CASSVDVSSTYEQYF.

The chain recombines TRBV29-1 with TRBJ2-4; D perhaps matches TRBD2 (6 bases). The CDR3 contains 13 residues. The V gene's germline CDR1 is SQVTM and CDR2 ANQGSEA. The V end lost 3 bases, the J end lost 3 bases, and 9 bases lay between the germline ends. In nucleotides, the CDR3 is TGCAGCGTTGACGGGAGAGGCAAAAACATTCAGTACTTC. Protein product: CSVDGRGKNIQYF.

This clonotype was picked up many times. V and J are TRBV6-5 and TRBJ1-6; perhaps TRBD1 as D (5 bases). Trimming took 6 bases from V and 6 from J, leaving 12 bases between them. Per the germline V gene, CDR1 is MNHEY and CDR2 is SVGAGI. This CDR3 spans 14 amino acids. This chain's CDR3 is CASSAGLINSPLHF. CDR3 DNA: TGTGCCAGCAGCGCGGGACTGATTAATTCACCCCTCCACTTT.

The V call is TRBV18, the J call TRBJ1-6; D gene uncertain. The CDR3 length is 13 residues. Deletions cut 5 bases from V and 9 bases from J, with 11 bases between. Looked up from germline, CDR1 is KGHSH and CDR2 is LQKENI. CDR3 sequence (DNA): TGTGCCAGCTCATCGGACCTGGCTTCACCCCTCCACTTT. This encodes CASSSDLASPLHF. The complete variable domain, with remaining parts taken from reference TRBV18 and TRBJ1-6, reads NAGVMQNPRHLVRRRGQEARLRCSPMKGHSHVYWYRQLPEEGLKFMVYLQKENIIDESGMPKERFSAEFPKEGPSILRIQQVVRGDSAAYFCASSSDLASPLHFGNGTRLTVT.

The rearrangement joins TRBV12-3 or TRBV12-4 to TRBJ1-3; D is undetermined. The V end lost 7 bases, the J end lost 0 bases, and 10 bases lay between the germline ends. The CDR3 consists of 14 residues. CDR3 sequence reads: CASINSGSGNTIYF. The CDR3 DNA follows: TGTGCCAGCATTAATAGTGGCTCTGGAAACACCATATATTTT.

The DNA of the CDR3 is TGTGCCAGCATGAGTGACACCGGGGAGCTGTTTTTT. Residues: CASMSDTGELFF. The chain links TRBV7-3 to TRBJ2-2; D is unclear. CDR1 is SGHTA and CDR2 is FQGTGA in the germline V gene. The CDR3 has 12 residues. V lost 7 bases to trimming and J lost 3 bases, with 6 bases between them.

This clonotype was counted only a few times. The chain recombines TRBV9 with TRBJ2-3; perhaps TRBD2 as D (6 bases). Germline V CDR1 and CDR2: SGDLS, YYNGEE. This CDR3 has 15 amino acids. The V gene lost 3 bases and the J gene lost 2 bases, with 13 bases spanning the gap. In DNA form, the CDR3 reads TGTGCCAGCAGCGCGGGGGTCCTTTCCACAGATACGCAGTATTTT. Residues: CASSAGVLSTDTQYF.

In its sample, this clonotype was seen a few times. The chain carries TRBV9 and TRBJ2-3; 9 bases fit TRBD2. This CDR3 contains 16 residues. CDR1 is SGDLS and CDR2 is YYNGEE in the germline V gene. Trimming at V came to 3 bases and at J to 9 bases, leaving 14 bases not matched to a gene. This CDR3 is CASSGKLTSGSGTQYF. The CDR3, as DNA: TGTGCCAGCAGCGGAAAACTGACTAGCGGCTCGGGGACGCAGTATTTT.

V is TRBV5-1 and J is TRBJ2-5, with TRBD1 matching over 8 bases. V lost 4 bases and J lost 5; bases outside the gene matches: 7. The CDR3 contains 14 residues. Germline CDR1 is SGHRS and CDR2 is YFSETQ. CDR3: CASSPGQGRETQYF. The CDR3 nucleotides read TGCGCCAGCAGCCCCGGACAGGGACGGGAGACCCAGTACTTC.

The chain joins TRBV12-3 or TRBV12-4 to TRBJ2-3; D is tentatively TRBD1 or TRBD2 (6 bases each). This CDR3 has 16 amino acids. V lost 7 bases to trimming and J lost 2 bases, with 19 bases between them. The CDR3: CASTLRRGTSTDTQYF. In nucleotides, the CDR3 is TGTGCCAGCACCCTTCGCCGGGGGACATCCACAGATACGCAGTATTTT.

This clonotype was observed at least ten times. This chain uses TRBV27 with TRBJ1-4; 11 nucleotides agree with TRBD1. This CDR3 region has 16 residues. Germline CDR1 is MNHEY and CDR2 is SMNVEV (reference sequence). The ends lost 3 bases at V and 8 bases at J; junction bases unmatched: 8. DNA for the CDR3: TGTGCCAGCAGTTTGTACGGGACAGGGGGAGGAGAAAAACTGTTTTTT. Translation gives CASSLYGTGGGEKLFF.

In this sample, this clonotype turned up many times. The CDR3 coding sequence is TGTGCCAGCAGCTTCCCTGGACAGGGGGACTACACCGGGGAGCTGTTTTTT. Translation: CASSFPGQGDYTGELFF. V gene TRBV13 combines with J gene TRBJ2-2, with 10 bases that match TRBD1. Germline values: CDR1 PRHDT, CDR2 FYEKMQ (reference sequence). J was trimmed by 3 bases and V by 3 bases; bases with no gene match: 7. CDR3 length: 17 amino acids.

As DNA, the CDR3 is TGTGCCAGCAGCTTAGTAGATCAGCCCCAGCATTTT. Its translation: CASSLVDQPQHF. This chain uses TRBV7-9 with TRBJ1-5; no firm D call. Germline V gene data show CDR1 as SEHNR and CDR2 as FQNEAQ (reference sequence). There are 12 residues in the CDR3. Trimming removed 1 base from V and 5 bases from J, with 3 bases in between.

This clonotype was counted many times. This sequence joins TRBV27 and TRBJ2-1; either TRBD1 or TRBD2 may fit D (5 bases each). The CDR3 loop spans 14 amino acids. CDR1 and CDR2 (germline): MNHEY, SMNVEV (reference sequence). Between the trimmed V and J ends, which lost 1 base and 6 bases, there was a span of 10 bases. The CDR3 DNA sequence: TGTGCCAGCAGTTTATTGGGACCTGGCAATGAGCAGTTCTTC. This gives the protein CASSLLGPGNEQFF.

There are many counts of this clonotype. V and J are TRBV5-6 and TRBJ2-6; D is unclear. Deletions cut 1 base from V and 2 bases from J, with 10 bases between. The CDR3 has 16 residues. CDR1 and CDR2 (germline): SGHDT, YYEEEE. The CDR3 loop reads CASSLRSGTGANVLTF. Written as DNA, the CDR3 is TGTGCCAGCAGCTTGAGGTCAGGAACTGGGGCCAACGTCCTGACTTTC.

The chain employs TRBV12-3 or TRBV12-4 and TRBJ2-7; no clear D. V was cut by 2 bases and J by 2 bases, with 13 bases left in between. The CDR3 loop spans 15 amino acids. In DNA form, the CDR3 reads TGTGCCAGCAGTTTATACCAGGCGCTAACCTACGAGCAGTACTTC. It is translated as CASSLYQALTYEQYF.

This chain connects TRBV5-5 to TRBJ2-3, with D possibly being TRBD2 (6 bases). This CDR3 contains 14 residues. The germline V gene has CDR1 SGHKS and CDR2 YYEKEE (reference sequence). Trimming stripped 6 bases from V and 2 bases from J, with 13 bases between. The CDR3 region has the DNA TGTGCCAGCATGGCGGGACTCCACACAGATACGCAGTATTTT. Translating it yields CASMAGLHTDTQYF.

The chain links TRBV10-2 to TRBJ2-2; 7 nucleotides line up with TRBD2. CDR1 is WSHSY, CDR2 SAAADI, per germline. The trim removed 0 bases at V and 1 base at J, leaving 5 bases unmatched. The CDR3 covers 17 residues. This CDR3 reads CASSESRGVLNTGELFF. DNA for the CDR3: TGCGCCAGCAGTGAGTCCCGGGGGGTCCTGAACACCGGGGAGCTGTTTTTT.

This clonotype showed up just once. This chain connects TRBV24-1 to TRBJ1-5; tentative D call: TRBD1 (5 bases). The CDR3 consists of 12 residues. Germline V gene sequence: CDR1 KGHDR, CDR2 SFDVKD. The germline V and J ends were trimmed by 6 bases and 11 bases, with 13 bases remaining between them. DNA of the CDR3: TGTGCCACCAGTATGTCAGGAGGGGCCCAGCATTTT. Translating gives CATSMSGGAQHF.

This clonotype has a count of ten or more. The chain has TRBV7-3 and TRBJ1-6, with 9 bases identical to TRBD1. Germline assignment: CDR1 SGHTA and CDR2 FQGTGA. This CDR3 is 13 amino acids long. J lost 12 bases, V lost 2 bases, and 2 bases had no gene match. The CDR3 DNA follows: TGTGCCAGCAGCTTAGACAGGGGGGTACCCCTCCACTTT. Protein: CASSLDRGVPLHF. Complete variable domain (other parts from reference TRBV7-3 and TRBJ1-6): GAGVSQTPSNKVTEKGKYVELRCDPISGHTALYWYRQSLGQGPEFLIYFQGTGAADDSGLPNDRFFAVRPEGSVSTLKIQRTERGDSAVYLCASSLDRGVPLHFGNGTRLTVT.

This clonotype was observed a few times. The chain is built from TRBV12-3 or TRBV12-4 and TRBJ2-1; D uncertain. The CDR3 is 12 residues long. Trimming stripped 7 bases from V and 10 bases from J, with 14 bases between. The CDR3 loop is CASKLETREQFF. CDR3 DNA sequence: TGTGCCAGCAAACTGGAAACGAGGGAGCAGTTCTTC.

There are a few counts of this clonotype. This chain joins TRBV7-9 and TRBJ1-1; 7 bases match TRBD1. Germline lookup yields CDR1 SEHNR and CDR2 FQNEAQ (reference sequence). V gave up 5 bases and J gave up 7 bases; unmatched junction bases: 7. The CDR3 totals 13 residues. The chain's CDR3 is CASSTTGEHEAFF. The CDR3 DNA follows: TGTGCCAGCAGCACTACAGGGGAGCATGAAGCTTTCTTT.

This clonotype is categorized as medium-sized. The chain has TRBV6-2 or TRBV6-3 and TRBJ2-1; TRBD2 is a possible D gene (7 bases). The CDR3 spans 14 residues. The ends were cut back, 11 bases at V and 2 bases at J, with 16 bases in the middle. Germline V CDR1 and CDR2: MNHEY, SVGEGT. CDR3 sequence reads: CAGNVGGPYNEQFF. For the CDR3, the DNA is TGTGCCGGGAATGTGGGGGGGCCCTACAATGAGCAGTTCTTC.